A single sample is the source of the 20 T cell receptor beta chains below, sequenced in a study of PD-L1 blockade in urothelial cancer. TCRdb keeps only in-frame clones here, not all; method: immunoSEQ multiplex PCR. Of around 70,000 clones listed, roughly 84% are singletons. The starting material was PBMCs, obtained around atezolizumab (anti-PD-L1) treatment. The source is a man in his 70s with urothelial cancer.

The chain links TRBV25-1 to TRBJ1-4; 7 positions agree with TRBD1. V trimming: 3 bases; J trimming: 8 bases; junction bases outside the gene matches: 6. This CDR3 has 14 amino acids. Germline V gene sequence: CDR1 MGHDK, CDR2 SYGVNS. For the CDR3, the DNA is TGTGCCAGCAGTGAGACAGGGTCGAAGGAAAAACTGTTTTTT. This gives the protein CASSETGSKEKLFF.

A single count supports this clone. V usage is TRBV5-1 and J usage is TRBJ2-2, with 8 bases lining up with TRBD2. The CDR3 is made up of 15 amino acids. The J segment lost 5 bases and the V segment lost 4 bases, leaving 7 bases of the junction unmatched. Germline assignment: CDR1 SGHRS and CDR2 YFSETQ. DNA of the CDR3: TGCGCCAGCAGCGAGGTAGCGGGACGGACCGGGGAGCTGTTTTTT. As protein: CASSEVAGRTGELFF.

This clone was seen a single time. This rearrangement joins TRBV19 to TRBJ2-3, with 7 bases matching TRBD1. V trimming: 7 bases; J trimming: 4 bases; junction bases outside the gene matches: 14. The length of the CDR3 is 16 residues. Looked up from germline, CDR1 is LNHDA and CDR2 is SQIVND (reference sequence). CDR3 coding DNA: TGTGCCAGTAATTCGCAGGGGGAGAGTCCCGCAGATACGCAGTATTTT. Translated, it gives CASNSQGESPADTQYF. Variable domain in full (rest from reference TRBV19 and TRBJ2-3): DGGITQSPKYLFRKEGQNVTLSCEQNLNHDAMYWYRQDPGQGLRLIYYSQIVNDFQKGDIAEGYSVSREKKESFPLTVTSAQKNPTAFYLCASNSQGESPADTQYFGPGTRLTVL.

The V and J genes are TRBV19 and TRBJ1-5; 7 bases are shared with TRBD1. J lost 0 bases, V lost 6 bases, and 5 bases had no gene match. This CDR3 has 15 residues. Germline V gene lookup returns CDR1 LNHDA and CDR2 SQIVND (reference sequence). The CDR3 here is CASSEAGGSNQPQHF. The CDR3 DNA reads TGTGCCAGTAGCGAGGCAGGGGGTAGCAATCAGCCCCAGCATTTT.

This chain uses TRBV10-3 with TRBJ2-2; 9 nucleotides agree with TRBD2. CDR3 size: 14 residues. After removal of 4 bases from V and 9 bases from J, the junction contained 6 bases not matched to a gene. CDR1 ENHRY and CDR2 SYGVKD come from the germline V gene. CDR3 DNA: TGTGCCATCAGTGGTAGCGGGAGTTCGTGGGAGCTGTTTTTT. Amino acids: CAISGSGSSWELFF.

In its sample, this clone was seen a few times. This chain uses TRBV27 with TRBJ2-7; 8 nucleotides agree with TRBD2. V gave up 2 bases and J gave up 5 bases; unmatched junction bases: 5. Germline-derived CDR1 and CDR2 are MNHEY and SMNVEV (reference sequence). The CDR3 loop spans 14 amino acids. CDR3 nucleotide sequence: TGTGCCAGCAGTTTAGTTCGGGAGGGCAACGAGCAGTACTTC. Amino acid sequence: CASSLVREGNEQYF.

The chain joins TRBV6-5 to TRBJ2-5; D might be TRBD2 (6 bases). TRBJ2-7 matches the DNA end more closely, so the J call is doubtful. Germline V gene lookup returns CDR1 MNHEY and CDR2 SVGAGI. This CDR3 has 16 amino acids. The CDR3 region is CASSYSQLAHPYEQYF. CDR3 coding DNA: TGTGCCAGCAGTTACTCCCAGCTAGCGCACCCCTACGAGCAGTACTTC.

The chain uses TRBV10-3 and TRBJ1-2; TRBD1 matches 7 bases. V shed 7 bases and J 2 bases; nucleotides not matched to a gene: 7. This CDR3 is built from 14 residues. CDR1 ENHRY and CDR2 SYGVKD come from the germline V gene. The chain's CDR3 is CAIKTGTANYGYTF. CDR3 nucleotides: TGTGCCATCAAGACAGGGACCGCCAACTATGGCTACACCTTC.

The J gene is TRBJ1-3, the V gene TRBV12-2; the table's D gene call, TRBD1, was not cross checked with the DNA. TRBV12-2 is shown as a pseudogene. The CDR3 is 18 residues long. CDR3: CASRLYESGTTAGNTIYF. The DNA for the CDR3 is TGTGCAAGTCGCCTTTACGAATCAGGGACAACAGCTGGAAACACCATATATTTT.

The chain links TRBV14 to TRBJ2-7; TRBD1 matches at 8 bases. J was trimmed by 3 bases and V by 1 base; bases with no gene match: 8. The CDR3 totals 16 residues. CDR1 and CDR2 (germline): SGHDN, FVKESK. Here the CDR3 reads CASSQGSGGLGYEQYF. CDR3 DNA: TGTGCCAGCAGCCAAGGTTCAGGGGGCTTAGGCTACGAGCAGTACTTC.

The CDR3 sequence: CASSFLRGGLNEQFF. The CDR3 nucleotides read TGTGCCAGCAGCTTTTTGCGGGGGGGATTAAATGAGCAGTTCTTC. The chain is built from TRBV7-9 and TRBJ2-1, with 9 bases aligning to TRBD2. V shed 3 bases, J shed 7 bases, and the junction held 7 bases outside the gene matches. Germline V lookup: CDR1 SEHNR, CDR2 FQNEAQ (reference sequence). This CDR3 has 15 amino acids.

A few counts support this clone. The rearrangement uses TRBV9 and TRBJ2-2; tentatively, D is TRBD1 (6 bases). V gave up 3 bases and J gave up 6 bases, with 9 bases separating them. CDR1 and CDR2 from the germline V gene are SGDLS and YYNGEE. The CDR3 has 13 residues. The CDR3 DNA reads as TGTGCCAGCAGCGACAGGGTCTCCGGGGAGCTGTTTTTT. This gives the protein CASSDRVSGELFF.

The chain combines TRBV19 with TRBJ2-7; 9 positions match TRBD1. Looked up from germline, CDR1 is LNHDA and CDR2 is SQIVND (reference sequence). With 9 bases clipped from V and 1 base from J, the junction kept 7 bases outside the gene matches. The CDR3 sequence is 14 residues long. The CDR3 DNA reads as TGTGCCAGGACCCGGGACAGGGTTTCCTACGAGCAGTACTTC. Its translation: CARTRDRVSYEQYF.

The chain joins TRBV27 to TRBJ1-3; D gene uncertain. The CDR3 is made up of 14 amino acids. The V gene lost 8 bases and the J gene lost 0 bases, with 11 bases spanning the gap. Germline V gene data show CDR1 as MNHEY and CDR2 as SMNVEV (reference sequence). CDR3 DNA sequence: TGTGCCAGCCGAAACACCCACTCTGGAAACACCATATATTTT. This translates into CASRNTHSGNTIYF.

CDR3 sequence (DNA): TGTGCCAGCAGCCGAGACAGAGATACGCAGTATTTT. Residues: CASSRDRDTQYF. The chain uses TRBV7-9 and TRBJ2-3, with a weak D call TRBD1 (5 bases). The germline gives CDR1 SEHNR, CDR2 FQNEAQ (reference sequence). This CDR3 is built from 12 residues. Trimming took 5 bases from V and 5 from J, leaving 8 bases between them.

This clone has a single count. The genes are TRBV30 and TRBJ2-7, with D possibly TRBD1 on 5 matching bases. The V end was cut by 5 bases, the J end by 6 bases, with 23 bases between. CDR1 GTSNPN and CDR2 SVGIG come from the germline V gene (reference sequence). The CDR3 has 15 residues. In DNA form, the CDR3 reads TGTGCCTGGCAATCCGGCGACAGCCTGCGAGTCGAGCAGTACTTC. This sequence encodes CAWQSGDSLRVEQYF.

The J gene is TRBJ2-5, the V gene TRBV27; 11 bases agree with TRBD2. The junction had 8 bases not matched to a gene; V was cut back by 0 bases and J by 5 bases. Per germline, CDR1 MNHEY and CDR2 SMNVEV (reference sequence). The CDR3 is 17 amino acids. The CDR3 sequence is CASSLSSRASGRETQYF. The CDR3 DNA sequence: TGTGCCAGCAGTTTATCGAGTCGGGCTAGCGGGAGGGAGACCCAGTACTTC.

The V and J genes are TRBV5-1 and TRBJ2-7; 9 bases map to TRBD1. Germline V gene lookup returns CDR1 SGHRS and CDR2 YFSETQ. With V trimmed by 4 bases and J by 3 bases, 20 bases remained unmatched. CDR3 length equals 19 residues. Here the CDR3 reads CASSLSPGQGLRQNYEQYF. In DNA, the CDR3 is TGCGCCAGCAGCCTGTCCCCGGGACAGGGTCTCAGGCAGAACTACGAGCAGTACTTC. The full variable domain, rest sourced from reference TRBV5-1 and TRBJ2-7, is KAGVTQTPRYLIKTRGQQVTLSCSPISGHRSVSWYQQTPGQGLQFLFEYFSETQRNKGNFPGRFSGRQFSNSRSEMNVSTLELGDSALYLCASSLSPGQGLRQNYEQYFGPGTRLTVT.

CDR3 DNA: TGTGCCAGCAGCTCCGTCCTAAGGCTAGCGGGAGTGAAGGGAGAGACCCAGTACTTC. It specifies CASSSVLRLAGVKGETQYF. The rearrangement uses TRBV7-2 and TRBJ2-5; 10 nucleotides align to TRBD2. The J segment lost 4 bases and the V segment lost 4 bases, leaving 18 bases of the junction unmatched. This CDR3 region has 19 residues. Germline assignment: CDR1 SGHTA and CDR2 FQGNSA.

The V and J genes are TRBV25-1 and TRBJ1-3; D is ambiguous. The V gene lost 3 bases and the J gene lost 0 bases, with 6 bases spanning the gap. The germline V gene encodes CDR1 MGHDK and CDR2 SYGVNS. This CDR3 contains 14 residues. The CDR3 DNA reads as TGTGCCAGCAGTGAGGAGAGCTCTGGAAACACCATATATTTT. Amino acid sequence: CASSEESSGNTIYF.